This passage covers 26 T cell receptor beta chains from one sample sequenced in a study of OX40 agonist ivuxolimab in advanced cancers. The data were produced by immunoSEQ multiplex PCR, yet TCRdb's version contains in-frame clones alone and is incomplete. The repertoire holds more than 75,000 clones, with around 85% as singletons. Here the sequenced sample was CD4+ or CD8+ T cells sorted from blood, taken in a trial of the OX40 agonist ivuxolimab. Source of these receptors: an adult with an advanced solid tumor such as melanoma, head and neck, liver or kidney cancer.

The chain recombines TRBV15 with TRBJ2-7, with D possibly TRBD2 on 5 matching bases. Deletions cut 0 bases from V and 4 bases from J, with 7 bases between. This CDR3 is 13 amino acids long. Germline lookup yields CDR1 LNHNV and CDR2 YYDKDF (reference sequence). The CDR3 region is CATSRDRGYEQYF. DNA for the CDR3: TGTGCCACCAGCAGAGATCGCGGGTACGAGCAGTACTTC.

This rearrangement joins TRBV7-2 to TRBJ2-4; 8 bases are a match to TRBD2. The CDR3 spans 15 residues. Germline V gives CDR1 SGHTA, CDR2 FQGNSA. Trimming removed 4 bases from V and 9 bases from J; junction bases left unmatched: 11. The CDR3 coding sequence is TGTGCCAGCAGCTCACACCGGGGGGGACAATCCATTCAGTACTTC. Its protein product is CASSSHRGGQSIQYF.

The chain links TRBV18 to TRBJ1-1; 7 bases match TRBD1. V dropped 4 bases and J dropped 0; count of bases not matched to a gene: 8. The germline V gene encodes CDR1 KGHSH and CDR2 LQKENI. The CDR3 totals 16 residues. Here the CDR3 reads CASSLSRRGMNTEAFF. The DNA for the CDR3 is TGTGCCAGCTCACTATCCCGCAGGGGGATGAACACTGAAGCTTTCTTT.

This chain links TRBV10-3 with TRBJ1-4; no clear D. Germline CDR1 ENHRY, CDR2 SYGVKD. There are 16 residues in the CDR3. V was clipped by 11 bases and J by 7 bases, with 26 bases between them. The CDR3 protein is CASQDPPSPKGEKLFF. In DNA form, the CDR3 reads TGTGCCTCGCAGGATCCGCCTTCGCCCAAGGGTGAAAAACTGTTTTTT.

The chain employs TRBV29-1 and TRBJ1-4, with a possible D match to TRBD1 (5 bases). V was clipped by 2 bases and J by 8 bases, with 9 bases between them. The CDR3 loop spans 12 amino acids. Looked up from germline, CDR1 is SQVTM and CDR2 is ANQGSEA. CDR3 DNA sequence: TGCAGCGTTGAACAGGGAGGGGAAAAACTGTTTTTT. Its translation: CSVEQGGEKLFF.

V and J are TRBV30 and TRBJ1-2, with D tentatively TRBD1 (5 bases). The CDR3 is 13 amino acids. Germline assignment: CDR1 GTSNPN and CDR2 SVGIG (reference sequence). Deletions cut 2 bases from V and 6 bases from J, with 13 bases between. The CDR3 sequence is CAWSPGQGNGYTF. The CDR3 region has the DNA TGTGCCTGGAGTCCCGGCCAGGGCAATGGCTACACCTTC.

This chain links TRBV19 with TRBJ1-5; no clear D gene. V lost 8 bases, J lost 9 bases, and 17 bases lay in between. The length of the CDR3 is 13 residues. CDR1 and CDR2 from the germline V gene are LNHDA and SQIVND (reference sequence). CDR3 sequence reads: CASGSSALGPQHF. The CDR3 DNA is TGTGCCAGTGGGAGCAGTGCCCTTGGGCCCCAGCATTTT.

The chain uses TRBV28 and TRBJ2-5, with 9 bases that match TRBD1. There are 15 residues in the CDR3. CDR1 MDHEN and CDR2 SYDVKM come from the germline V gene. Trimming removed 3 bases from V and 3 bases from J; junction bases left unmatched: 5. CDR3 bases: TGTGCCAGCAGTTTGCCGACAGGGGGGGAAGAGACCCAGTACTTC. Amino acids: CASSLPTGGEETQYF.

The chain combines TRBV6-5 with TRBJ2-7; 9 bases match TRBD1. From germline, CDR1 is MNHEY and CDR2 SVGAGI. CDR3 length: 15 amino acids. V was pared by 4 bases and J by 3 bases, with 7 bases of the junction left unmatched. The CDR3 protein is CASSSPDRGYYEQYF. CDR3 nucleotides: TGTGCCAGCAGTTCCCCTGACAGGGGGTACTACGAGCAGTACTTC.

The V and J genes are TRBV19 and TRBJ1-2, with D hard to call. The V gene lost 6 bases and the J gene lost 6 bases, with 14 bases spanning the gap. This CDR3 contains 13 residues. The germline V gene encodes CDR1 LNHDA and CDR2 SQIVND (reference sequence). The CDR3 is CASSPGRVNGYTF. DNA of the CDR3: TGTGCCAGTAGCCCCGGGAGGGTTAATGGCTACACCTTC.

CDR3 DNA: TGTGCCAGTAGTATAGATCGGAACGGCGAGCAGTACGTC. Translated, it gives CASSIDRNGEQYV. This chain links TRBV19 with TRBJ2-7; D is unclear. Between the trimmed V and J ends, which lost 0 bases and 6 bases, there was a span of 9 bases. The CDR3 has 13 amino acids. Germline values: CDR1 LNHDA, CDR2 SQIVND (reference sequence).

This clone was recorded only once. The rearrangement links TRBV12-5 to TRBJ2-3; perhaps TRBD2 as D (6 bases). The germline CDR1 and CDR2 sequences are LGHNT and FRNRAP. The CDR3 sequence is 13 residues long. The V end was cut by 1 base, the J end by 8 bases, with 10 bases between. CDR3 residues: CASGLDLGGTQYF. In DNA form, the CDR3 reads TGTGCTAGTGGTTTGGATCTCGGGGGTACGCAGTATTTT.

The chain couples TRBV6-6 to TRBJ2-7, with D possibly TRBD2 on 5 matching bases. The CDR3 extends over 13 amino acids. Germline V CDR1 and CDR2: MNHNY, SVGAGI (reference sequence). V was pared by 6 bases and J by 7 bases, with 16 bases between. The CDR3 region has the DNA TGTGCCAGCAGCCGAGGACTGACGGAAGAGCAGTACTTC. This gives the protein CASSRGLTEEQYF.

J is TRBJ1-4 and V is TRBV7-8, with TRBD1 identical over 9 bases. The length of the CDR3 is 15 residues. CDR1 SGHVS and CDR2 FQNEAQ come from the germline V gene. Germline trimming cut 5 bases from V and 8 bases from J; bases unmatched to any gene: 9. The CDR3 nucleotides read TGTGCCAGCAGCAGGGGGGACAGGGATTCCGAAAAACTGTTTTTT. Protein sequence: CASSRGDRDSEKLFF.

This sequence joins TRBV4-3 and TRBJ2-3; TRBD2 matches at 7 bases. The length of the CDR3 is 14 residues. Germline V gene data show CDR1 as LGHNA and CDR2 as YSLEER. V dropped 0 bases and J dropped 6; count of bases not matched to a gene: 3. CDR3 protein: CASSQEVTSDTQYF. CDR3 coding DNA: TGCGCCAGCAGCCAAGAAGTGACTAGCGATACGCAGTATTTT.

This clone is a singleton in its sample. The CDR3 sequence: CASSEDREPYNSPLHF. The CDR3 DNA is TGTGCCAGCAGTGAAGACAGGGAGCCCTATAATTCACCCCTCCACTTT. V usage is TRBV25-1 and J usage is TRBJ1-6, with 7 positions matching TRBD1. The CDR3 has 16 residues. In germline, CDR1 is MGHDK, CDR2 SYGVNS. The V segment lost 2 bases and the J segment 2 bases; nucleotides outside the gene matches: 3.

This chain uses TRBV10-3 with TRBJ2-2, with TRBD1 identical over 8 bases. The length of the CDR3 is 15 residues. V dropped 2 bases and J dropped 3; count of bases not matched to a gene: 2. CDR1 ENHRY and CDR2 SYGVKD come from the germline V gene. Here the CDR3 reads CAISEGQGYTGELFF. The CDR3, as DNA: TGTGCCATCAGTGAGGGACAGGGATACACCGGGGAGCTGTTTTTT.

The V call is TRBV6-5, the J call TRBJ1-2; D gene ambiguous. Trimming removed 2 bases from V and 4 bases from J, with 11 bases in between. CDR3 length equals 14 residues. Germline V CDR1 and CDR2: MNHEY, SVGAGI. This chain's CDR3 is CASSYTPEIYGYTF. The CDR3, as DNA: TGTGCCAGCAGTTACACCCCAGAAATCTATGGCTACACCTTC.

The chain carries TRBV6-6 and TRBJ1-5, with D tentatively TRBD1 (6 bases). This CDR3 has 14 amino acids. V shed 5 bases and J shed 10 bases, with 18 bases lying between them. Per the germline V gene, CDR1 is MNHNY and CDR2 is SVGAGI (reference sequence). The CDR3 DNA reads as TGTGCCAGCAGTCTATCCACCCGGGACACACCCCAGCATTTT. It specifies CASSLSTRDTPQHF.

The chain joins TRBV7-2 to TRBJ2-7, with 8 bases lining up with TRBD1. Looked up from germline, CDR1 is SGHTA and CDR2 is FQGNSA. The length of the CDR3 is 12 residues. The junction had 7 bases not matched to a gene; V was cut back by 6 bases and J by 9 bases. The CDR3 loop reads CASSPTQGGQYV. In DNA, the CDR3 is TGTGCCAGCAGTCCTACACAGGGGGGGCAGTACGTC.

The gene calls are TRBV28 and TRBJ2-7, with D hard to call. CDR1 is MDHEN and CDR2 is SYDVKM in the germline V gene. The V end lost 3 bases, the J end lost 5 bases, and 5 bases lay between the germline ends. The CDR3 contains 11 residues. DNA of the CDR3: TGTGCCAGCAGTTTGCTAAACGAGCAGTACTTC. Translating gives CASSLLNEQYF.

Only a few counts were recorded for this clone. The chain employs TRBV10-3 and TRBJ1-1; D unresolved. Per the germline V gene, CDR1 is ENHRY and CDR2 is SYGVKD. Trimming removed 7 bases from V and 5 bases from J, with 11 bases in between. This CDR3 has 12 residues. The CDR3 nucleotides are TGTGCCATCAAACAGCCGGGAACTGAAGCTTTCTTT. This translates into CAIKQPGTEAFF.

The chain employs TRBV5-1 and TRBJ2-5; D unresolved. V was pared by 5 bases and J by 5 bases, with 22 bases between. The CDR3 loop spans 16 amino acids. Per germline, CDR1 SGHRS and CDR2 YFSETQ. CDR3 in amino acids: CASRGNRDPLLETQYF. DNA for the CDR3: TGCGCCAGCAGAGGGAACCGTGACCCCCTTTTGGAGACCCAGTACTTC.

This chain connects TRBV19 to TRBJ2-7; D is possibly TRBD2 (5 bases). The germline V gene has CDR1 LNHDA and CDR2 SQIVND (reference sequence). This CDR3 has 14 amino acids. Deletions cut 6 bases from V and 3 bases from J, with 15 bases between. CDR3 nucleotides: TGTGCCAGTAGCCGGCGCGGGTCCTACTACGAGCAGTACTTC. This codes for CASSRRGSYYEQYF. Drawing the rest from reference TRBV19 and TRBJ2-7, the complete variable domain is DGGITQSPKYLFRKEGQNVTLSCEQNLNHDAMYWYRQDPGQGLRLIYYSQIVNDFQKGDIAEGYSVSREKKESFPLTVTSAQKNPTAFYLCASSRRGSYYEQYFGPGTRLTVT.

The V gene is TRBV6-1, the J gene TRBJ2-3; no reliable D call. The CDR3 is 11 residues long. Looked up from germline, CDR1 is MNHNS and CDR2 is SASEGT. V was pared by 5 bases and J by 6 bases, with 6 bases between. The CDR3 sequence: CASSLADTQYF. CDR3 nucleotide sequence: TGTGCCAGCAGTCTCGCGGATACGCAGTATTTT.

This clone was detected once. The chain recombines TRBV4-2 with TRBJ1-1, with unresolved D. This CDR3 has 13 residues. The V end lost 4 bases, the J end lost 0 bases, and 6 bases lay between the germline ends. Germline V lookup: CDR1 LGHNA, CDR2 YNFKEQ. CDR3 bases: TGTGCCAGCAGCCCCCTCCTGAACACTGAAGCTTTCTTT. Translated, it gives CASSPLLNTEAFF.